The source of this TCR beta chain is a study of T cells in localized non-small cell lung cancer. This clone has only a few counts. Antigen: not known. The CDR3 spans 14 residues. After removal of 4 bases from V and 6 bases from J, the junction contained 2 bases not matched to a gene. The germline CDR1 and CDR2 sequences are KGHSH and LQKENI. Data came from immunoSEQ multiplex PCR; TCRdb stores just in-frame clones and leaves some out. The data contain about 40,000 clones, around 87% of them singletons. Regarding the study as a whole: Longer overall survival was associated with a higher density of T cells in the blood.

This sequence originates from a man between 18 and 49 years old with stage I lung adenocarcinoma. The chain couples TRBV18 to TRBJ1-6; 8 nucleotides agree with TRBD1. The sequences come from peripheral blood, collected before any cancer treatment. The CDR3 DNA follows: TGTGCCAGCTCACGCGACAGGGGTAATTCACCCCTCCACTTT. Amino acid sequence: CASSRDRGNSPLHF.